The 24 T cell receptor beta chains reported below all come from one sample, sequenced in a study of shared clonotypes between healthy human individuals. The protocol was immunoSEQ multiplex PCR, while the TCRdb copy is restricted to in-frame clones and leaves out a portion. The repertoire holds around 2.3 million clones, around 95% seen once, with more than 0.1% in the top ten. The sample comprised naive CD4+ T cells sorted from blood. Subset noted: CD45RA+ positively selected. The receptors come from a man aged 18 to 35 in good health.

This chain uses TRBV11-3 with TRBJ2-5; D ambiguous. The CDR3 has 13 residues. Trimming took off 7 bases at V and 0 bases at J, with 9 bases between the two ends. Germline V gene lookup returns CDR1 SGHNT and CDR2 YENEEA. The CDR3 DNA follows: TGTGCCAGCAAAGGGCAGAACCAAGAGACCCAGTACTTC. This encodes CASKGQNQETQYF.

The chain recombines TRBV11-2 with TRBJ2-7; 7 bases are a match to TRBD1. Trimming at V came to 3 bases and at J to 5 bases, leaving 7 bases not matched to a gene. The CDR3 sequence is 14 residues long. Per the germline V gene, CDR1 is SGHAT and CDR2 is FQNNGV. The CDR3 sequence is CASSLTGTVDEQYF. The CDR3, as DNA: TGTGCCAGCAGCTTGACAGGGACCGTAGACGAGCAGTACTTC.

The rearrangement links TRBV7-6 to TRBJ1-2, with D tentatively TRBD1 (6 bases). Germline values: CDR1 SGHVS, CDR2 FNYEAQ. V was cut by 1 base and J by 7 bases, with 13 bases left in between. This CDR3 is 14 amino acids long. The DNA of the CDR3 is TGTGCCAGCAGCTTAGGGCTAGGGGGGTCTGGCTACACCTTC. Translated, it gives CASSLGLGGSGYTF.

V gene TRBV6-5 combines with J gene TRBJ1-5; D is uncertain. V lost 0 bases to trimming and J lost 7 bases, with 10 bases between them. CDR1 and CDR2 (germline): MNHEY, SVGAGI. The CDR3 has 14 amino acids. The CDR3 spells CASSYSEFFQPQHF. In DNA form, the CDR3 reads TGTGCCAGCAGTTACTCGGAGTTCTTCCAGCCCCAGCATTTT.

For this clone: Other DNA sequences of this sample code for an identical CDR3. This sequence joins TRBV5-1 and TRBJ1-3; D perhaps matches TRBD1 (6 bases). Trimming stripped 3 bases from V and 1 base from J, with 8 bases between. Germline loops: CDR1 SGHRS, CDR2 YFSETQ. This CDR3 has 14 amino acids. Here the CDR3 reads CASSSGVSGNTIYF. The CDR3 bases are TGCGCCAGCAGCTCAGGGGTATCTGGAAACACCATATATTTT.

The chain uses TRBV6-1 and TRBJ2-2; 7 positions match TRBD2. Germline trimming cut 7 bases from V and 5 bases from J; bases unmatched to any gene: 7. The CDR3 is 14 residues long. Germline V gene lookup returns CDR1 MNHNS and CDR2 SASEGT. DNA for the CDR3: TGTGCCAGCATTTGGCAGGGAGGGACCGGGGAGCTGTTTTTT. Its translation is CASIWQGGTGELFF.

To note about this clone: Other DNA sequences in this sample translate to the same CDR3. The chain uses TRBV29-1 and TRBJ2-5, with D tentatively TRBD1 (5 bases). CDR1 SQVTM and CDR2 ANQGSEA come from the germline V gene. Deletions cut 6 bases from V and 5 bases from J, with 16 bases between. This CDR3 is built from 13 residues. CDR3 DNA: TGCAGCGTCGGAACTGGGGCGCGGGAGACCCAGTACTTC. Its protein product is CSVGTGARETQYF.

The chain recombines TRBV7-9 with TRBJ2-7, with D possibly TRBD1 on 5 matching bases. The CDR3 sequence is 15 residues long. V gave up 5 bases and J gave up 1 base, with 15 bases separating them. Germline V gene lookup returns CDR1 SEHNR and CDR2 FQNEAQ (reference sequence). CDR3 sequence (DNA): TGTGCCAGCAGCCCTTTAGAGACAGCTTCCTACGAGCAGTACTTC. The encoded protein is CASSPLETASYEQYF.

CDR3 bases: TGTGCCAGCAGCCCGGACAGGGTGAGCTCCTACGAGCAGTACTTC. Residues: CASSPDRVSSYEQYF. The chain employs TRBV6-5 and TRBJ2-7; TRBD1 agrees at 8 bases. The V and J ends lost 6 bases and 0 bases, in that order; junction bases with no gene match: 7. The CDR3 extends over 15 amino acids. Germline CDR1 MNHEY, CDR2 SVGAGI.

This chain connects TRBV10-3 to TRBJ1-4, with TRBD1 matching over 9 bases. V trimming: 0 bases; J trimming: 7 bases; junction bases outside the gene matches: 0. In germline, CDR1 is ENHRY, CDR2 SYGVKD. CDR3 length: 14 residues. CDR3 in DNA: TGTGCCATCAGTGAGTCGGGACAGGGTGAAAAACTGTTTTTT. The encoded protein is CAISESGQGEKLFF.

V usage is TRBV5-6 and J usage is TRBJ1-5; the D gene is possibly TRBD1 (5 bases). The CDR3 is 15 residues long. Germline V gene data show CDR1 as SGHDT and CDR2 as YYEEEE. The V gene lost 1 base and the J gene lost 6 bases, with 14 bases spanning the gap. CDR3 residues: CASSLRYQGSQPQHF. In DNA, the CDR3 is TGTGCCAGCAGCTTGCGGTACCAGGGTAGTCAGCCCCAGCATTTT.

The chain has TRBV5-6 and TRBJ1-2; 9 nucleotides agree with TRBD1. The V and J ends lost 4 bases and 4 bases, in that order; junction bases with no gene match: 8. The CDR3 is 15 amino acids. Germline V gene sequence: CDR1 SGHDT, CDR2 YYEEEE. The DNA of the CDR3 is TGTGCCAGCAGCACCTGGGACAGGGAGGGCTATGGCTACACCTTC. Its protein is CASSTWDREGYGYTF.

This chain joins TRBV4-3 and TRBJ2-2; D is undetermined. V shed 2 bases and J shed 0 bases, with 4 bases lying between them. CDR1 is LGHNA, CDR2 YSLEER, per germline. This CDR3 region has 14 residues. The CDR3 DNA follows: TGCGCCAGCAGCCAAATCTCGAACACCGGGGAGCTGTTTTTT. Translated, it gives CASSQISNTGELFF.

This clone occurred once. The V and J genes are TRBV10-3 and TRBJ2-3; TRBD2 aligns across 15 bases. The CDR3 runs 19 residues. Germline lookup yields CDR1 ENHRY and CDR2 SYGVKD. Trimming cost V 0 bases and J 0 bases; bases outside gene matches: 4. Written as DNA, the CDR3 is TGTGCCATCAGTGAGTCCACCGGGACTAGCGGGAGGAGCACAGATACGCAGTATTTT. This gives the protein CAISESTGTSGRSTDTQYF.

The chain couples TRBV30 to TRBJ2-5; TRBD1 agrees at 7 bases. This CDR3 region has 13 residues. Germline V CDR1 and CDR2: GTSNPN, SVGIG (reference sequence). With V trimmed by 5 bases and J by 5 bases, 8 bases remained unmatched. In nucleotides, the CDR3 is TGTGCCTGGGCAGGGGGTTTGGGGGAGACCCAGTACTTC. Protein sequence: CAWAGGLGETQYF.

This clone was detected only once. This sequence joins TRBV6-5 and TRBJ2-1; maybe TRBD1 (5 bases). V was shortened by 2 bases and J by 4 bases, with 12 bases between the two germline ends. The CDR3 runs 15 residues. Germline CDR1 and CDR2: MNHEY and SVGAGI. For the CDR3, the DNA is TGTGCCAGCAGTTACCTTCAGGGCGTTTACAATGAGCAGTTCTTC. Translating it yields CASSYLQGVYNEQFF.

The J gene is TRBJ1-4, the V gene TRBV29-1; 8 nucleotides agree with TRBD1. Germline CDR1 and CDR2: SQVTM and ANQGSEA. After removal of 7 bases from V and 6 bases from J, the junction contained 13 bases not matched to a gene. The CDR3 sequence is 15 residues long. This CDR3 reads CSGSSPDRGDEKLFF. The CDR3 nucleotides read TGCAGCGGGTCTAGCCCTGACAGGGGTGATGAAAAACTGTTTTTT.

The chain uses TRBV5-1 and TRBJ1-2; 9 bases are shared with TRBD1. CDR3 length: 14 amino acids. Unmatched junction bases numbered 9, after V lost 5 bases and J lost 7 bases. Germline CDR1 reads SGHRS; CDR2 reads YFSETQ. For the CDR3, the DNA is TGCGCCAGCAGGGGACAACAGGGGGCGTTTGGCTACACCTTC. Protein product: CASRGQQGAFGYTF.

The chain has TRBV5-1 and TRBJ2-5, with TRBD1 matching 8 bases. This CDR3 contains 15 residues. With 3 bases clipped from V and 4 bases from J, the junction kept 8 bases outside the gene matches. The germline CDR1 and CDR2 sequences are SGHRS and YFSETQ. The CDR3 is CASSSGQGPRETQYF. For the CDR3, the DNA is TGCGCCAGCAGCTCCGGACAGGGCCCTCGAGAGACCCAGTACTTC.

The chain has TRBV4-3 and TRBJ1-3, with 8 positions matching TRBD1. CDR3 length equals 14 residues. The germline CDR1 and CDR2 sequences are LGHNA and YSLEER. With 3 bases clipped from V and 5 bases from J, the junction kept 3 bases outside the gene matches. The CDR3 sequence is CASSQDRARNTIYF. Here the CDR3 DNA reads TGCGCCAGCAGCCAGGACAGGGCGAGAAACACCATATATTTT.

This chain joins TRBV19 and TRBJ2-7, with a weak D call TRBD2 (6 bases). Trimming removed 3 bases from V and 3 bases from J, with 15 bases in between. CDR1 is LNHDA and CDR2 is SQIVND in the germline V gene (reference sequence). The CDR3 is made up of 15 amino acids. Here the CDR3 reads CASSILEGSDYEQYF. CDR3 bases: TGTGCCAGTAGTATTTTGGAGGGTTCCGACTACGAGCAGTACTTC.

This chain joins TRBV18 and TRBJ2-5; tentative D call: TRBD1 (5 bases). From germline, CDR1 is KGHSH and CDR2 LQKENI. This CDR3 spans 13 amino acids. The V end lost 5 bases, the J end lost 5 bases, and 12 bases lay between the germline ends. The CDR3: CASSAGFGETQYF. DNA of the CDR3: TGTGCCAGCTCAGCAGGGTTCGGGGAGACCCAGTACTTC.

This clone was observed once. The same CDR3 also results from other DNA sequences found in this sample. The J gene is TRBJ1-5, the V gene TRBV19, with D unresolved. Looked up from germline, CDR1 is LNHDA and CDR2 is SQIVND (reference sequence). This CDR3 is 13 amino acids long. Trimming pared 3 bases from V and 7 bases from J, leaving 10 bases between. Here the CDR3 reads CASSIAGNQPQHF. CDR3 in DNA: TGTGCCAGTAGTATCGCGGGGAACCAGCCCCAGCATTTT.

The genes are TRBV29-1 and TRBJ2-7, with a possible D match to TRBD1 (5 bases). V lost 3 bases and J 3 bases, leaving 12 bases between the germline ends. The CDR3 covers 13 residues. Germline-derived CDR1 and CDR2 are SQVTM and ANQGSEA. The CDR3 is CSVESGAVYEQYF. CDR3 nucleotide sequence: TGCAGCGTTGAGAGTGGGGCAGTCTACGAGCAGTACTTC.